Here is one TCR beta chain with its context. This receptor's antigen is unknown. The input lacks base qualities; no much larger clone sits a single base away. This entry belongs to a study of cytomegalovirus exposure and HLA in healthy donors (dated by TCRdb to 2016 to 2017). With respect to the entire study: The 500 to 800 repertoires of the first cohort and the 120 validation repertoires were produced on the same platform, according to a later analysis. The study aimed to test whether signatures of past pathogen exposure could be identified by cataloging public T cell receptors. In addition to the first cohort of several hundred subjects, a separate validation cohort of approximately 120 different subjects was used. The study combined high-throughput TCR immunosequencing, statistical association of individual TCRs with disease status, and machine learning to predict cytomegalovirus infection status.

CDR1 and CDR2 were assigned from the germline V gene as LGHNA and YSLEER. V is pruned by 2 bases and J by 2 bases, leaving 12 bases of the junction without a gene match. From its cysteine to its phenylalanine, the CDR3 spans 18 amino acids. Kept here is only the CDR3 DNA, which spans 54 bases and is read in frame from base 1. Results the study describes overall, beyond this receptor: The authors suggested that the approach could potentially be extended to other disease states and immunological phenotypes. In the study, about 150 TCR beta chains were listed as associated with cytomegalovirus. Across donors, most TCR sequences were observed very rarely, whereas some public TCRs were present in many individuals. The validation cohort had no HLA typing available for a later analysis, so co-occurrence within that cohort was assessed over all 130 or so repertoires. Subsequent analysis determined that TCRs grouped into clusters in the first cohort also showed a tendency toward co-occurrence across the 120 or so validation repertoires, and 94% of cluster scores exceeded 0. A few of the identified cytomegalovirus-associated TCR beta chains were confirmed in vitro to be specific for cytomegalovirus antigens. The classifier was reported to diagnose cytomegalovirus status with high specificity and sensitivity in both the original and validation cohorts.

Libraries were constructed by the immunoSEQ multiplex PCR assay. Per the authors' processing: To diagnose cytomegalovirus status from the catalog of TCR beta chain sequences, a statistical classification framework was built. As stored in TCRdb, this immuneACCESS dataset retains in-frame rearrangements with V and J assigned. A fraction of the clones does not appear; measured against another copy, unresolved V genes explain less than half of the discrepancy, and the remainder lacks a known reason. V and J calls plus clone size are reproduced from that table; the DNA served to infer D and trimming. The sample table lists 20,000 to 25,000 clones, about 97% of them with a count of one. Around 10% of the sample comes from the top ten. The donors were included in the validation cohort of some 110 subjects, a group kept apart from the roughly 670-subject first cohort.

Sequences were obtained from PBMCs. Rearrangement joined TRBV4-3 to TRBJ2-3; the junction holds 8 bases that match TRBD2. This sequence originates from a man under 40 in good health and CMV-seropositive. The nucleotides read TGCGCCAGCAGCCAACTACTGCCACTAGCGGAGTACACAGATACGCAGTATTTT. Translated, this gives CASSQLLPLAEYTDTQYF.